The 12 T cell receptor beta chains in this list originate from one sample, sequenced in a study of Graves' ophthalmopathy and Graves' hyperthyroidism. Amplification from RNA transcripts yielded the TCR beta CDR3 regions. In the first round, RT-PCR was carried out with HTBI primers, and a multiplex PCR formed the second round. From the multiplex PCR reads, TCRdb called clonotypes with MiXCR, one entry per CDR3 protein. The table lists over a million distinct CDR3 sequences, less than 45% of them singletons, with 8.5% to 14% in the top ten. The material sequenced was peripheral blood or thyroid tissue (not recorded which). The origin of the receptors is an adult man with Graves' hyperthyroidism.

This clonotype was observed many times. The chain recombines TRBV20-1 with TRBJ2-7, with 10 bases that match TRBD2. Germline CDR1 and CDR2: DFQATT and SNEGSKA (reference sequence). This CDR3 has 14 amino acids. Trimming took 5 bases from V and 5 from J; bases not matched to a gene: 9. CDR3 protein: CSAPLLAGANEQYF. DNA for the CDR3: TGCAGTGCTCCCCTTCTAGCGGGAGCCAACGAGCAGTACTTC.

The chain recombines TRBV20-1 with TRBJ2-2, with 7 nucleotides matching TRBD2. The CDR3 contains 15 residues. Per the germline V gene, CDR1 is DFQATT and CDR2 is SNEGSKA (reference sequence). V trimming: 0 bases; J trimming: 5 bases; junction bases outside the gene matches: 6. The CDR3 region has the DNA TGCAGTGCTAGAGACCTGGCGCGGGGGACCGGGGAGCTGTTTTTT. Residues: CSARDLARGTGELFF.

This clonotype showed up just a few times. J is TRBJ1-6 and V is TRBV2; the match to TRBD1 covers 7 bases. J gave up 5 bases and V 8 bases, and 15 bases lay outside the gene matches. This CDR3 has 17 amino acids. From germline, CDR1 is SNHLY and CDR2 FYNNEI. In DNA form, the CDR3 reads TGTGCCAGCTCACCACCGCGGGCGGGACAGAATAATTCACCCCTCCACTTT. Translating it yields CASSPPRAGQNNSPLHF.

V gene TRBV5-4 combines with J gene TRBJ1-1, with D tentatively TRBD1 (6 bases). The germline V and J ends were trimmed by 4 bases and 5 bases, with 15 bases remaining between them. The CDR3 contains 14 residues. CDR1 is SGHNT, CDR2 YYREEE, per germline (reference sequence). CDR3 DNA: TGTGCCAGCAGCCCCGGGGCAGGGGATACTGAAGCTTTCTTT. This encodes CASSPGAGDTEAFF.

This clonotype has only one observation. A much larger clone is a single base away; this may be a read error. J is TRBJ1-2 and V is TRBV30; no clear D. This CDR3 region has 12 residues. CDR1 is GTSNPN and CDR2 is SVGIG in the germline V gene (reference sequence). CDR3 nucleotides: TGTGCCCGGAGTGCGCGGATGTATGGCTACACCTTC. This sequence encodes CARSARMYGYTF.

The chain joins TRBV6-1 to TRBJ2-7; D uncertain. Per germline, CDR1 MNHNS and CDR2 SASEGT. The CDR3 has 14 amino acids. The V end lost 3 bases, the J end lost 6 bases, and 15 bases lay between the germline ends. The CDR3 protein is CASSDSLLVIEQYF. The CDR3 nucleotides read TGTGCCAGCAGTGATAGTTTGTTAGTAATCGAGCAGTACTTC.

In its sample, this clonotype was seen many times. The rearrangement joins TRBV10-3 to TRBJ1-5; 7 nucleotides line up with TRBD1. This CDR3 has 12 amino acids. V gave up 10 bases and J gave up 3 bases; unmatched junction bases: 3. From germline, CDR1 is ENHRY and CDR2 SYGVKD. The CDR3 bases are TGTGCCACCGGGACAGACAATCAGCCCCAGCATTTT. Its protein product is CATGTDNQPQHF.

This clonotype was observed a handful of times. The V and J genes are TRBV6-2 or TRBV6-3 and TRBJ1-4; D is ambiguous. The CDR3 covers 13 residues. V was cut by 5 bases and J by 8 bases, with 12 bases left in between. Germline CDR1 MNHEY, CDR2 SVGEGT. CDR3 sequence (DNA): TGTGCCAGCAGTGAAAATAGTCGGGAAAAACTGTTTTTT. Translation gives CASSENSREKLFF.

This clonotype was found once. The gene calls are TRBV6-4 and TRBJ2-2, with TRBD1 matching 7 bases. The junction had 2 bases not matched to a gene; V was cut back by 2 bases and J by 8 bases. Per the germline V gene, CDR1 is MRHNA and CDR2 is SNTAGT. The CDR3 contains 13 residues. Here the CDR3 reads CASSDADRGELFF. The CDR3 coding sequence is TGTGCCAGCAGTGACGCGGACAGGGGGGAGCTGTTTTTT.

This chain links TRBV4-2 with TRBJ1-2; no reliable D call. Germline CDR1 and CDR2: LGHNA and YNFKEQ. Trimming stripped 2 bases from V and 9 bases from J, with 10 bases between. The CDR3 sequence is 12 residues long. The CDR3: CASSQRGRSYTF. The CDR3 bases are TGTGCCAGCAGCCAACGGGGTCGGAGCTACACCTTC.

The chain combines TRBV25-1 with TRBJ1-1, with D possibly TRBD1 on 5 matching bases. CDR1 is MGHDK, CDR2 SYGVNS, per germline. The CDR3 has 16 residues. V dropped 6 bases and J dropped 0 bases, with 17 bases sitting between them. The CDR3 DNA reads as TGTGCCAGCAGGAAATCCACAGGTAACATGAACACTGAAGCTTTCTTT. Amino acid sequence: CASRKSTGNMNTEAFF.

CDR3 protein: CASSTNAGVSTEAFF. For the CDR3, the DNA is TGTGCCAGCAGTACCAACGCGGGGGTGAGCACTGAAGCTTTCTTT. V is TRBV2 and J is TRBJ1-1; D perhaps matches TRBD1 (5 bases). CDR1 SNHLY and CDR2 FYNNEI come from the germline V gene. V dropped 5 bases and J dropped 4 bases, with 17 bases sitting between them. The CDR3 runs to 15 residues.